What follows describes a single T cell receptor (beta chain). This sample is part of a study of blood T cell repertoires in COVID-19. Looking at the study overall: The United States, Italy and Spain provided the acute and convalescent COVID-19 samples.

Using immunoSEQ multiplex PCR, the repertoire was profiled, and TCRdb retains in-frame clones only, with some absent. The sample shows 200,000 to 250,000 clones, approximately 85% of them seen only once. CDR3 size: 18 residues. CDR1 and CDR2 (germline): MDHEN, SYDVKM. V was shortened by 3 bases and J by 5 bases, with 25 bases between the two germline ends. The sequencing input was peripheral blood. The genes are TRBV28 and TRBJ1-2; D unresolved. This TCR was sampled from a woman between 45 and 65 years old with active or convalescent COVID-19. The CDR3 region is CASSFAFIREGRGYGYTF. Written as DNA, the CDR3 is TGTGCCAGCAGTTTCGCCTTTATTCGGGAAGGACGAGGGTATGGCTACACCTTC.